These 20 T cell receptor beta chains share one sample of origin, sequenced in a study of cytomegalovirus exposure and HLA in healthy donors (dated by TCRdb to the late 2010s). Library method: the immunoSEQ multiplex PCR assay. A mixture of 60 forward primers for TCR Vbeta segments and 13 reverse primers for TCR Jbeta segments was used in the multiplex PCR. TCRdb re-hosts the immuneACCESS table, in-frame sequences only. Its copies lack some clones; in the studies checked, an unresolved V gene accounts for under half of them, and the cause for the rest is not known. This sample gives some 91,000 clones in total; 78% of them show up just once. The top ten constitute approximately 0.8% of the sample. The material sequenced was PBMCs. These receptor sequences come from a woman aged 60-70 years in good health and CMV-seronegative.

This clone was recorded only once. This sequence joins TRBV5-8 and TRBJ1-2, with 7 nucleotides matching TRBD1. The CDR3 consists of 14 residues. Trimming removed 4 bases from V and 4 bases from J; junction bases left unmatched: 7. The V gene's germline CDR1 is SGHTS and CDR2 YDEGEE. The CDR3: CASSPGQMIYGYTF. As DNA, the CDR3 is TGTGCCAGCAGCCCGGGACAGATGATCTATGGCTACACCTTC.

In its sample, this clone was seen a few times. J is TRBJ1-2 and V is TRBV29-1, with D unclear. V shed 7 bases and J shed 0 bases, with 12 bases lying between them. This CDR3 is built from 13 residues. Germline V lookup: CDR1 SQVTM, CDR2 ANQGSEA. The CDR3 loop reads CSAAGSTNYGYTF. CDR3 coding DNA: TGCAGCGCCGCAGGAAGCACTAACTATGGCTACACCTTC.

The J gene is TRBJ2-7, the V gene TRBV7-2; possibly TRBD1 for D (5 bases). This CDR3 comprises 19 residues. Germline assignment: CDR1 SGHTA and CDR2 FQGNSA. V shed 0 bases and J shed 1 base, with 22 bases lying between them. The CDR3 region has the DNA TGTGCCAGCAGCTTAGCGCACAGGTCCTCAGTTCCTACTTCCTACGAGCAGTACTTC. It translates to CASSLAHRSSVPTSYEQYF.

This clone has only a few counts. The chain carries TRBV13 and TRBJ2-2; D ambiguous. From germline, CDR1 is PRHDT and CDR2 FYEKMQ (reference sequence). The CDR3 has 17 amino acids. V was trimmed by 6 bases and J by 3 bases, leaving 20 bases between them. The DNA for the CDR3 is TGTGCCAGCAGGGCCCACCCGACACTCCCCGACACCGGGGAGCTGTTTTTT. This translates into CASRAHPTLPDTGELFF.

The gene calls are TRBV28 and TRBJ1-1; TRBD1 is a possible D gene (5 bases). V was shortened by 3 bases and J by 4 bases, with 9 bases between the two germline ends. Germline V CDR1 and CDR2: MDHEN, SYDVKM. The CDR3 covers 13 residues. In DNA, the CDR3 is TGTGCCAGCAGTTTCTTAGGGGCCACTGAAGCTTTCTTT. Its protein is CASSFLGATEAFF.

The chain has TRBV27 and TRBJ2-3; TRBD2 agrees at 11 bases. The CDR3 length is 16 residues. Per germline, CDR1 MNHEY and CDR2 SMNVEV (reference sequence). V gave up 5 bases and J gave up 3 bases; unmatched junction bases: 7. The CDR3 coding sequence is TGTGCCAGCAGTCGACTAGCGGGGCTATCTACAGATACGCAGTATTTT. It encodes CASSRLAGLSTDTQYF.

The chain links TRBV11-2 to TRBJ2-1; D remains ambiguous. From germline, CDR1 is SGHAT and CDR2 FQNNGV. The CDR3 is made up of 15 amino acids. The V end lost 3 bases, the J end lost 0 bases, and 9 bases lay between the germline ends. The CDR3 is CASSFVSGSYNEQFF. The CDR3 nucleotides read TGTGCCAGCAGCTTCGTTAGTGGCTCCTACAATGAGCAGTTCTTC.

The gene calls are TRBV19 and TRBJ2-2, with D possibly matching TRBD1 (5 bases). Per germline, CDR1 LNHDA and CDR2 SQIVND (reference sequence). The germline V and J ends were trimmed by 8 bases and 1 base, with 8 bases remaining between them. The CDR3 runs to 13 residues. As DNA, the CDR3 is TGTGCCAGTTCGACAGTGAACACCGGGGAGCTGTTTTTT. It yields the protein CASSTVNTGELFF.

The rearrangement links TRBV5-6 to TRBJ2-5, with D possibly TRBD1 on 6 matching bases. Germline CDR1 reads SGHDT; CDR2 reads YYEEEE. CDR3 length: 13 amino acids. Trimming shortened V by 6 bases and J by 7 bases, and 16 bases separated the two germline ends. The CDR3 spells CASTLGRGLTQYF. In DNA form, the CDR3 reads TGTGCCAGCACCCTGGGCAGGGGTTTGACCCAGTACTTC. Complete variable domain (other parts from reference TRBV5-6 and TRBJ2-5): DAGVTQSPTHLIKTRGQQVTLRCSPKSGHDTVSWYQQALGQGPQFIFQYYEEEERQRGNFPDRFSGHQFPNYSSELNVNALLLGDSALYLCASTLGRGLTQYFGPGTRLLVL.

The rearrangement uses TRBV6-4 and TRBJ2-1; D might be TRBD2 (6 bases). V was clipped by 4 bases and J by 7 bases, with 20 bases between them. Looked up from germline, CDR1 is MRHNA and CDR2 is SNTAGT. The CDR3 contains 16 residues. CDR3 residues: CASSGQAEGTWNEQFF. DNA of the CDR3: TGTGCCAGCAGTGGCCAAGCGGAGGGTACCTGGAATGAGCAGTTCTTC.

This rearrangement joins TRBV6-1 to TRBJ2-7; the D gene is possibly TRBD2 (6 bases). This CDR3 is built from 15 residues. Germline V gene sequence: CDR1 MNHNS, CDR2 SASEGT. V shed 4 bases and J shed 3 bases, with 16 bases lying between them. The DNA for the CDR3 is TGTGCCAGCAGTGGCTCACATACGGGAGACTACGAGCAGTACTTC. This codes for CASSGSHTGDYEQYF.

This chain links TRBV6-1 with TRBJ2-7, with 7 bases that match TRBD1. The CDR3 extends over 16 amino acids. J was trimmed by 4 bases and V by 0 bases; bases with no gene match: 9. Germline V lookup: CDR1 MNHNS, CDR2 SASEGT. The CDR3 loop reads CASSEAGRGSMYEQYF. Here the CDR3 DNA reads TGTGCCAGCAGTGAAGCGGGCAGGGGGTCTATGTACGAGCAGTACTTC.

The chain couples TRBV25-1 to TRBJ2-6; TRBD2 matches 9 bases. Germline V lookup: CDR1 MGHDK, CDR2 SYGVNS. The V segment lost 6 bases and the J segment 4 bases; nucleotides outside the gene matches: 4. The CDR3 is 15 amino acids. The CDR3 is CASSAGTSGANVLTF. The CDR3 DNA reads TGTGCCAGCAGCGCCGGGACTAGCGGGGCCAACGTCCTGACTTTC.

Only one count was recorded for this clone. The chain has TRBV6-5 and TRBJ1-2; D perhaps matches TRBD1 (5 bases). This CDR3 contains 16 residues. In germline, CDR1 is MNHEY, CDR2 SVGAGI. V was shortened by 0 bases and J by 2 bases, with 13 bases between the two germline ends. CDR3 in amino acids: CASSYSDRGVNYGYTF. CDR3 nucleotides: TGTGCCAGCAGTTACTCGGATCGGGGGGTGAACTATGGCTACACCTTC.

The chain is built from TRBV14 and TRBJ2-3; D may be TRBD2 (7 bases). V gave up 3 bases and J gave up 9 bases, with 28 bases separating them. The CDR3 runs 18 residues. The germline V gene encodes CDR1 SGHDN and CDR2 FVKESK. The CDR3: CASSHAPGRGAPRRTQYF. As DNA, the CDR3 is TGTGCCAGCAGCCACGCCCCAGGTCGGGGGGCCCCAAGGCGGACGCAGTATTTT.

This clone was detected a few times. The rearrangement joins TRBV28 to TRBJ1-5; the D gene is possibly TRBD1 (5 bases). Germline CDR1 MDHEN, CDR2 SYDVKM. V lost 5 bases to trimming and J lost 2 bases, with 16 bases between them. This CDR3 is built from 16 residues. CDR3 DNA: TGTGCCAGCAGTGCCACGGGGGAGATAGGCAATCAGCCCCAGCATTTT. This gives the protein CASSATGEIGNQPQHF.

V is TRBV19 and J is TRBJ1-5, with D tentatively TRBD1 (6 bases). V lost 5 bases and J lost 6, with 11 bases in between. This CDR3 has 13 amino acids. Per the germline V gene, CDR1 is LNHDA and CDR2 is SQIVND (reference sequence). The CDR3 here is CASSGTQIQPQHF. CDR3 DNA: TGTGCCAGTAGTGGGACACAAATTCAGCCCCAGCATTTT.

This clone has a handful of counts. The chain employs TRBV9 and TRBJ2-7; D perhaps matches TRBD2 (5 bases). The CDR3 is 14 residues long. V was shortened by 4 bases and J by 4 bases, with 15 bases between the two germline ends. Germline V lookup: CDR1 SGDLS, CDR2 YYNGEE. CDR3 nucleotides: TGTGCCAGCAGCCCCGAGTACGGGGAGTACGAGCAGTACTTC. This translates into CASSPEYGEYEQYF.

This clone was recorded once. This rearrangement joins TRBV9 to TRBJ2-3, with TRBD2 matching 8 bases. This CDR3 comprises 15 residues. Germline V CDR1 and CDR2: SGDLS, YYNGEE. V lost 4 bases to trimming and J lost 3 bases; unmatched junction nucleotides: 7. The CDR3 reads CASSYFSGETDTQYF. The CDR3 DNA reads as TGTGCCAGCAGCTATTTTAGCGGGGAAACAGATACGCAGTATTTT. Together with reference TRBV9 and TRBJ2-3, the CDR3 gives the full variable domain: DSGVTQTPKHLITATGQRVTLRCSPRSGDLSVYWYQQSLDQGLQFLIQYYNGEERAKGNILERFSAQQFPDLHSELNLSSLELGDSALYFCASSYFSGETDTQYFGPGTRLTVL.

The table lists this clone with a few counts. The genes are TRBV28 and TRBJ1-3; tentative D call: TRBD1 (5 bases). The V and J ends lost 5 bases and 0 bases respectively, with 11 bases between them. The CDR3 runs to 15 residues. The germline CDR1 and CDR2 sequences are MDHEN and SYDVKM. Written as DNA, the CDR3 is TGTGCCAGCAGTGGCGGGACGGCCTCTGGAAACACCATATATTTT. This codes for CASSGGTASGNTIYF.